This T cell receptor (beta chain) was recovered during a study of blood T cell repertoires in COVID-19. Study background: Acute and convalescent COVID-19 samples came from the United States, Italy and Spain. The cDNA or gDNA used as material had been derived from T cells, B-cell-depleted T cells, or PBMCs.

The CDR3 is made up of 16 amino acids. Per the germline V gene, CDR1 is LGHDT and CDR2 is YNNKEL (reference sequence). V was pared by 0 bases and J by 1 base, with 10 bases between. Methods used by the authors: Scientists estimated how many nucleated cells there were by amplifying reference gene primers. Method: immunoSEQ multiplex PCR; TCRdb's copy keeps in-frame clones and lacks some. V, J and clone size were drawn from that table, and D and trimming were deduced from the DNA. Of about 210,000 clones listed, about 80% are singletons. This sequence joins TRBV3-1 (or the pseudogene TRBV3-2) and TRBJ1-5; maybe TRBD1 (6 bases). The clonotype was recovered from a woman aged 55 to 70 with COVID-19, enrolled during active disease. Sequencing was carried out using peripheral blood. DNA of the CDR3: TGTGCCAGCAGCCAAGAAATAGGGACAAGCAATCAGCCCCAGCATTTT. Its translation is CASSQEIGTSNQPQHF.